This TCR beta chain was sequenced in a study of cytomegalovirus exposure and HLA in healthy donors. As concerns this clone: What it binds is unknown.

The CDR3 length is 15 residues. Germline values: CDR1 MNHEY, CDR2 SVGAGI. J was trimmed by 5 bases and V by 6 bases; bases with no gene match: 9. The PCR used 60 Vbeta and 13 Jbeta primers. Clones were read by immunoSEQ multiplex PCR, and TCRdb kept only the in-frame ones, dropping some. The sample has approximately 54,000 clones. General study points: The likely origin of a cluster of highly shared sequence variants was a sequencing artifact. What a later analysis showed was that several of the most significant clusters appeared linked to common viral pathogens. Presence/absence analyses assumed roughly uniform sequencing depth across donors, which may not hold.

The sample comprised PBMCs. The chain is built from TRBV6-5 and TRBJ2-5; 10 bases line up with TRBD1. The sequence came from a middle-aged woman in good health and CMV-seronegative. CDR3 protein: CASRARQGAGETQYF. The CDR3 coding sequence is TGTGCCAGCAGGGCAAGACAGGGGGCAGGGGAGACCCAGTACTTC.